This T cell receptor beta chain comes out of a study of beta chain features in type 1 diabetes. For the study at large: Comparable age, gender and cell yields were observed in patients relative to healthy donors.

Per germline, CDR1 SQVTM and CDR2 ANQGSEA. The CDR3 loop spans 15 amino acids. Study findings and constraints: TCRB CDR3 length was moderately but significantly reduced in all four CD4+ subsets of Type 1 diabetes patients.

About this clone itself: Its antigen is unknown. Mismatch with germline at one junction end may stem from a read error.

Expressed TCRB transcripts got sequenced, as all isolated RNA was reverse transcribed. Sequenced by immunoSEQ multiplex PCR; TCRdb stores in-frame clones only, minus some. The profile shows around 250,000 clones, 13% to 15% of them singletons. Sequenced: naive CD4+ T cells from blood. The clonotype comes from a middle-aged woman in good health. The rearrangement links TRBV29-1 to TRBJ2-2; TRBD2 might be the D (5 bases). The CDR3 loop is CSVEDDRPRTGKLFF. The CDR3 nucleotides read TGCAGCGTTGAAGATGACCGACCGAGGACCGGGAAGCTGTTTTTT.